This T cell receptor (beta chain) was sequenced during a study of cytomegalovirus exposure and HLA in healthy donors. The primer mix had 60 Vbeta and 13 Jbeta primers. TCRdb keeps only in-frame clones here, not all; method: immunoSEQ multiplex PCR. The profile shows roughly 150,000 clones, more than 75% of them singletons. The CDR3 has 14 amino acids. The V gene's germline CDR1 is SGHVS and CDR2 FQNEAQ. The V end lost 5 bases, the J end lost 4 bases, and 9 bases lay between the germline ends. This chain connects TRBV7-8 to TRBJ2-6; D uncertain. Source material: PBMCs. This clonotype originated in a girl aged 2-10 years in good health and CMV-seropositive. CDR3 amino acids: CASSPLGGANVLTF. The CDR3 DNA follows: TGTGCCAGCAGCCCCCTCGGGGGGGCCAACGTCCTGACTTTC.